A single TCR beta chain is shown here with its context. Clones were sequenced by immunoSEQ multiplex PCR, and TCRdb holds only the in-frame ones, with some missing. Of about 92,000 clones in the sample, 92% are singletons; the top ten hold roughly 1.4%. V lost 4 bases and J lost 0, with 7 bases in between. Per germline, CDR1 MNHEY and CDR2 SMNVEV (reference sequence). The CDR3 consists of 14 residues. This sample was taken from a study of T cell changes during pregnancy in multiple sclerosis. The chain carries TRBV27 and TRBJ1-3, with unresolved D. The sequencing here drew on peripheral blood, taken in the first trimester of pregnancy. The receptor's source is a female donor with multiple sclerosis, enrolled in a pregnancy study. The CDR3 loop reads CASSSLNSGNTIYF. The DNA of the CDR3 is TGTGCCAGCAGTTCTCTAAACTCTGGAAACACCATATATTTT.